The 11 T cell receptor beta chains reported below all come from one sample, sequenced in a study of T cell responses to AZD1222 COVID-19 vaccine. TCRdb's table, derived via immunoSEQ multiplex PCR, lists solely in-frame clones and lacks some. The sample records more than 150,000 clones, more than 75% being singletons. The material sequenced was peripheral blood, taken on day 0 of MenACWY control vaccination. The receptor set was obtained from an adult in good health.

V usage is TRBV7-9 and J usage is TRBJ2-2; no definite D call. Germline V CDR1 and CDR2: SEHNR, FQNEAQ (reference sequence). This CDR3 region has 13 residues. V was pared by 1 base and J by 4 bases, with 4 bases between. CDR3 residues: CASSLGSTGELFF. DNA of the CDR3: TGTGCCAGCAGCTTAGGAAGCACCGGGGAGCTGTTTTTT.

The rearrangement links TRBV5-4 to TRBJ1-4, with 7 bases fitting TRBD1. Germline lookup yields CDR1 SGHNT and CDR2 YYREEE (reference sequence). V trimming: 2 bases; J trimming: 8 bases; junction bases outside the gene matches: 15. The length of the CDR3 is 17 residues. DNA for the CDR3: TGTGCCAGCAGCTTAGGGGGACAGAAGGTTAATAGCGAAAAACTGTTTTTT. Protein product: CASSLGGQKVNSEKLFF.

This clone has only a few counts. The chain employs TRBV4-3 and TRBJ1-1, with D hard to call. This CDR3 region has 13 residues. V gave up 0 bases and J gave up 6 bases, with 8 bases separating them. Germline lookup yields CDR1 LGHNA and CDR2 YSLEER. The CDR3 sequence: CASSQDWGAEAFF. The DNA of the CDR3 is TGCGCCAGCAGCCAAGATTGGGGAGCTGAAGCTTTCTTT.

V usage is TRBV5-1 and J usage is TRBJ2-7; unclear D gene. Germline CDR1 is SGHRS and CDR2 is YFSETQ. This CDR3 is built from 14 residues. Trimming shortened V by 4 bases and J by 2 bases, and 13 bases separated the two germline ends. The CDR3: CASSPRTSTYEQYF. In nucleotides, the CDR3 is TGCGCCAGCAGCCCGCGGACGTCTACCTACGAGCAGTACTTC.

This sequence joins TRBV5-5 and TRBJ1-5; TRBD1 is a possible D gene (6 bases). Trimming removed 1 base at V and 5 bases at J, with 10 bases between. CDR1 and CDR2 from the germline V gene are SGHKS and YYEKEE (reference sequence). The CDR3 is made up of 14 amino acids. The CDR3 protein is CASSLNGQYQPQHF. CDR3 sequence (DNA): TGTGCCAGCAGCTTGAACGGACAGTATCAGCCCCAGCATTTT. Drawing the rest from reference TRBV5-5 and TRBJ1-5, the complete variable domain is DAGVTQSPTHLIKTRGQQVTLRCSPISGHKSVSWYQQVLGQGPQFIFQYYEKEERGRGNFPDRFSARQFPNYSSELNVNALLLGDSALYLCASSLNGQYQPQHFGDGTRLSIL.

This clone was observed a single time. This sequence joins TRBV12-3 or TRBV12-4 and TRBJ1-2, with D unresolved. This CDR3 contains 13 residues. Trimming cost V 2 bases and J 7 bases, with 11 bases left between them. The CDR3 sequence: CASSLHGEGGYTF. DNA for the CDR3: TGTGCCAGCAGTTTACACGGGGAGGGTGGCTACACCTTC.

The rearrangement joins TRBV12-3 or TRBV12-4 to TRBJ1-1, with D hard to call. This CDR3 comprises 12 residues. The ends were cut back, 6 bases at V and 10 bases at J, with 15 bases in the middle. Written as DNA, the CDR3 is TGTGCCAGCAGCCTTGGCCTCCTCGGAGCTTTCTTT. It encodes CASSLGLLGAFF.

The chain is built from TRBV6-1 and TRBJ1-2; 8 bases align to TRBD1. J was trimmed by 4 bases and V by 3 bases; bases with no gene match: 4. Germline V gene lookup returns CDR1 MNHNS and CDR2 SASEGT. CDR3 length: 14 residues. The CDR3: CASSEQDRVYGYTF. CDR3 nucleotide sequence: TGTGCCAGCAGTGAGCAGGACAGGGTCTATGGCTACACCTTC.

This clone has a handful of counts. This chain connects TRBV5-1 to TRBJ2-7; D call uncertain. There are 15 residues in the CDR3. Germline CDR1 SGHRS, CDR2 YFSETQ. With 4 bases removed from V and 0 bases from J, the gap between germline ends came to 14 bases. CDR3 residues: CASSPYPANSYEQYF. CDR3 DNA sequence: TGCGCCAGCAGCCCCTACCCGGCCAACTCCTACGAGCAGTACTTC.

This sequence joins TRBV3-1 (or the pseudogene TRBV3-2) and TRBJ2-1; unclear D gene. The CDR3 totals 11 residues. Germline CDR1 is LGHDT and CDR2 is YNNKEL (reference sequence). With 4 bases removed from V and 7 bases from J, the gap between germline ends came to 5 bases. For the CDR3, the DNA is TGTGCCAGCAGCCGCTGGAATGAGCAGTTCTTC. The encoded protein is CASSRWNEQFF.

The V call is TRBV28, the J call TRBJ2-3; perhaps TRBD2 as D (5 bases). Trimming shortened V by 6 bases and J by 0 bases, and 13 bases separated the two germline ends. The CDR3 covers 15 residues. The germline CDR1 and CDR2 sequences are MDHEN and SYDVKM. CDR3 nucleotide sequence: TGTGCCAGCAGGGGCATCGGGGAAAGCACAGATACGCAGTATTTT. Encoded protein: CASRGIGESTDTQYF. The variable domain in full, with the rest retrieved from reference TRBV28 and TRBJ2-3, is DVKVTQSSRYLVKRTGEKVFLECVQDMDHENMFWYRQDPGLGLRLIYFSYDVKMKEKGDIPEGYSVSREKKERFSLILESASTNQTSMYLCASRGIGESTDTQYFGPGTRLTVL.